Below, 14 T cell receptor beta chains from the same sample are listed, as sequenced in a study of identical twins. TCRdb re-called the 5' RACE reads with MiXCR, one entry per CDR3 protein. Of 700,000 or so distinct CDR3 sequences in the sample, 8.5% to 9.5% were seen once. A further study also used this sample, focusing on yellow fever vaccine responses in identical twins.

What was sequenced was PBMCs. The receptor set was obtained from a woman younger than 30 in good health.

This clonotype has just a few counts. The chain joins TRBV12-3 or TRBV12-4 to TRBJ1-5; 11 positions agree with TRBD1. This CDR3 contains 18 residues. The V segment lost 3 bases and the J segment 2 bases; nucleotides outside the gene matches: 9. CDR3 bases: TGTGCCAGCAGTTTCCGGGACAGGGGGTTGAAAGGCAATCAGCCCCAGCATTTT. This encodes CASSFRDRGLKGNQPQHF.

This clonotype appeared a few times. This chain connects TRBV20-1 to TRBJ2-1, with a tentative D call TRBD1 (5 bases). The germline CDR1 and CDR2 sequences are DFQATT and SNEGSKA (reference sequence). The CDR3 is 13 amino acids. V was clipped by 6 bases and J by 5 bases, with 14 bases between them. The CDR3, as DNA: TGCAGTGCCCCCGCGACAGAGAACAATGAGCAGTTCTTC. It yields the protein CSAPATENNEQFF.

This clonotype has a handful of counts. The CDR3 nucleotides read TGTGCCAGCAGCTGGGACAGGGTGTCCACAGATACGCAGTATTTT. Residues: CASSWDRVSTDTQYF. The chain employs TRBV7-2 and TRBJ2-3, with TRBD1 matching over 9 bases. Germline V gene sequence: CDR1 SGHTA, CDR2 FQGNSA. V was pared by 4 bases and J by 2 bases, with 4 bases of the junction left unmatched. The CDR3 is 15 amino acids.

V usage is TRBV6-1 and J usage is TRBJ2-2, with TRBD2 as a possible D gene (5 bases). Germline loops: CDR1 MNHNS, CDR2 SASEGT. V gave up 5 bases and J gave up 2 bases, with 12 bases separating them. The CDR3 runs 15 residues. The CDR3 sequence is CASSRSSINTGELFF. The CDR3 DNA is TGTGCCAGCAGTCGGTCTAGCATAAACACCGGGGAGCTGTTTTTT.

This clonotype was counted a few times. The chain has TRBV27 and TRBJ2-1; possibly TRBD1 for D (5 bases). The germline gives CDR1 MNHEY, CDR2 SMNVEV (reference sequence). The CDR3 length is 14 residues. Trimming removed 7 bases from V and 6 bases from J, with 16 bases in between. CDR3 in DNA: TGTGCCAGCACCCCTCACGGGCAGGGCAATGAGCAGTTCTTC. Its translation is CASTPHGQGNEQFF.

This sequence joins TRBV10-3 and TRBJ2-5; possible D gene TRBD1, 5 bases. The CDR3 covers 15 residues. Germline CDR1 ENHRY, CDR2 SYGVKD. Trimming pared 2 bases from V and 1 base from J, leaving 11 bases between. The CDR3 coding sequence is TGTGCCATCAGTGAGCGTACAGGCCTCCAAGAGACCCAGTACTTC. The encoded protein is CAISERTGLQETQYF.

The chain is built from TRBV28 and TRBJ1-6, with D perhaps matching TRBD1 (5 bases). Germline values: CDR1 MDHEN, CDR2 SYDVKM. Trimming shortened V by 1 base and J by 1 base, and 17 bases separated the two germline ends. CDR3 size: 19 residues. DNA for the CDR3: TGTGCCAGCAGTTTATTGTCGGGAGGGGAGTATTCCTATAATTCACCCCTCCACTTT. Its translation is CASSLLSGGEYSYNSPLHF.

The CDR3 protein is CAFSDGNSPLHF. The CDR3 DNA follows: TGTGCCTTCTCAGATGGTAATTCACCCCTCCACTTT. This chain joins TRBV30 and TRBJ1-6; D uncertain. The V end lost 7 bases, the J end lost 6 bases, and 10 bases lay between the germline ends. The CDR3 covers 12 residues. Per germline, CDR1 GTSNPN and CDR2 SVGIG (reference sequence).

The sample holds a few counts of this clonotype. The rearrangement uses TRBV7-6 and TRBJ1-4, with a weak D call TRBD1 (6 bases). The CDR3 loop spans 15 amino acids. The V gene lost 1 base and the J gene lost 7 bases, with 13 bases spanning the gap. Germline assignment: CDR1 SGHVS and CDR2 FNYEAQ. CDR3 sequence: CASSLEGGAFEKLFF. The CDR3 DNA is TGTGCCAGCAGCTTAGAAGGGGGGGCGTTTGAAAAACTGTTTTTT.

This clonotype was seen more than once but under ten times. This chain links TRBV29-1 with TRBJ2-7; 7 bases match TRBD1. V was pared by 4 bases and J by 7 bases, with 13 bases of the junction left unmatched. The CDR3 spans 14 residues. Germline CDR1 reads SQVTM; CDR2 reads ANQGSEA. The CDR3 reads CSVVGGRVGVEQYF. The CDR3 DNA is TGCAGCGTTGTAGGGGGCAGGGTGGGGGTAGAGCAGTACTTC.

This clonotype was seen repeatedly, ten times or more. The CDR3 nucleotides read TGCGCCAGCAGCCAAGGGCCAGTCTCCTACGAGCAGTACTTC. The encoded protein is CASSQGPVSYEQYF. The chain links TRBV4-3 to TRBJ2-7; D ambiguous. V shed 1 base and J shed 0 bases, with 7 bases lying between them. Germline-derived CDR1 and CDR2 are LGHNA and YSLEER. The CDR3 loop spans 14 amino acids.

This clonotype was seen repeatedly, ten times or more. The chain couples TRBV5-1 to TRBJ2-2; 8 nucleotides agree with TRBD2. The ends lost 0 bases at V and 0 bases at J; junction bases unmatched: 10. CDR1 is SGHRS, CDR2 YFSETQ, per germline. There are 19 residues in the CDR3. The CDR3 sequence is CASSLVPSSGYSNTGELFF. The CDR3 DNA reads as TGCGCCAGCAGCTTGGTTCCATCTAGCGGGTATTCGAACACCGGGGAGCTGTTTTTT.

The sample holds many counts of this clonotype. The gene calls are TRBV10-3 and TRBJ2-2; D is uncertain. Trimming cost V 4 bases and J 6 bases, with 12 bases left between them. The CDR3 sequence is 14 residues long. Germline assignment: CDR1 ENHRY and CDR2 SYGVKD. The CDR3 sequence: CAISAQQDAGELFF. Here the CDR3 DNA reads TGTGCCATCAGTGCGCAACAAGATGCCGGGGAGCTGTTTTTT.

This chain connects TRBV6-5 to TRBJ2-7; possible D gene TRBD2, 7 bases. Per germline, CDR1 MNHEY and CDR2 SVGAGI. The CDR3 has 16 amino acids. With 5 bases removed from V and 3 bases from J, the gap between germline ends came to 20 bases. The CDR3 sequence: CASSHLWGGLHYEQYF. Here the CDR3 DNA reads TGTGCCAGCAGTCACCTGTGGGGGGGCCTTCACTACGAGCAGTACTTC.